The 10 T cell receptor beta chains below come from one sample, sequenced in a study of blood T cell repertoires in COVID-19. Only in-frame clones appear in the TCRdb table, and some are missing; sequencing was by immunoSEQ multiplex PCR. The sample has 260,000 or so clones, around four fifths seen once. Sequenced input: peripheral blood. The origin of the receptors is a woman aged 70-85 years with acute or convalescent COVID-19.

In the case of this clone: The sample holds other DNA sequences that translate to the same CDR3. The chain joins TRBV7-9 to TRBJ1-5; 7 nucleotides match TRBD1. The CDR3 is 14 residues long. Germline V gene lookup returns CDR1 SEHNR and CDR2 FQNEAQ (reference sequence). Trimming cost V 4 bases and J 2 bases; bases outside gene matches: 2. The CDR3 spells CASSSGQGNQPQHF. The CDR3 DNA is TGTGCCAGCAGCTCTGGACAGGGCAATCAGCCCCAGCATTTT.

The gene calls are TRBV2 and TRBJ1-2; D gene unclear. This CDR3 is 15 amino acids long. Trimming removed 5 bases from V and 2 bases from J, with 15 bases in between. Germline V gene data show CDR1 as SNHLY and CDR2 as FYNNEI. The CDR3 reads CASSSGPGGNYGYTF. The CDR3 coding sequence is TGTGCCAGCAGTAGCGGACCGGGCGGAAACTATGGCTACACCTTC. Supplemented by reference TRBV2 and TRBJ1-2, the full variable domain reads EPEVTQTPSHQVTQMGQEVILRCVPISNHLYFYWYRQILGQKVEFLVSFYNNEISEKSEIFDDQFSVERPDGSNFTLKIRSTKLEDSAMYFCASSSGPGGNYGYTFGSGTRLTVV.

This clone has a single count. At one end the junction does not follow the germline gene, possibly because of a read error. The V gene is TRBV11-2, the J gene TRBJ2-5; 7 bases fit TRBD1. The germline V gene has CDR1 SGHAT and CDR2 FQNNGV. This CDR3 region has 16 residues. DNA for the CDR3: TGCGCCAGCAGCCCCCAGGGACAGTCGGCCCAAGAGACCCAGTACTTC. Its translation is CASSPQGQSAQETQYF.

The rearrangement joins TRBV3-1 (or the pseudogene TRBV3-2) to TRBJ1-3; 7 bases match TRBD1. V was clipped by 3 bases and J by 7 bases; unmatched bases: 12. The CDR3 length is 16 residues. The germline V gene encodes CDR1 LGHDT and CDR2 YNNKEL (reference sequence). This CDR3 is CASSHLPDREPNTIYF. For the CDR3, the DNA is TGTGCCAGCAGCCATCTACCCGACAGGGAACCGAACACCATATATTTT.

The chain employs TRBV13 and TRBJ1-3; no reliable D call. Germline assignment: CDR1 PRHDT and CDR2 FYEKMQ (reference sequence). Trimming removed 3 bases from V and 0 bases from J, with 3 bases in between. The CDR3 extends over 13 amino acids. CDR3 loop: CASSFSSGNTIYF. CDR3 coding DNA: TGTGCCAGCAGCTTCTCCTCTGGAAACACCATATATTTT.

The chain links TRBV5-1 to TRBJ2-2; 11 bases align to TRBD1. CDR3 size: 15 residues. Germline V gene data show CDR1 as SGHRS and CDR2 as YFSETQ. J lost 4 bases, V lost 3 bases, and 2 bases had no gene match. CDR3 sequence: CASSSGTGGTGELFF. CDR3 bases: TGCGCCAGCAGCTCCGGGACAGGGGGCACCGGGGAGCTGTTTTTT. The variable domain in full, completed from reference TRBV5-1 and TRBJ2-2, reads KAGVTQTPRYLIKTRGQQVTLSCSPISGHRSVSWYQQTPGQGLQFLFEYFSETQRNKGNFPGRFSGRQFSNSRSEMNVSTLELGDSALYLCASSSGTGGTGELFFGEGSRLTVL.

The V and J genes are TRBV29-1 and TRBJ1-6, with 7 nucleotides matching TRBD1. The V gene end was trimmed by 4 bases and the J gene end by 8 bases; junction bases not matched to a gene: 2. Germline values: CDR1 SQVTM, CDR2 ANQGSEA. The CDR3 covers 12 residues. The CDR3 DNA reads as TGCAGCGTTGTAACAGGGGATTCACCCCTCCACTTT. The encoded protein is CSVVTGDSPLHF.

The chain employs TRBV27 and TRBJ1-1; the D is unclear. Germline values: CDR1 MNHEY, CDR2 SMNVEV (reference sequence). The CDR3 covers 14 residues. Trimming stripped 5 bases from V and 3 bases from J, with 13 bases between. The CDR3 nucleotides are TGTGCCAGCAGTGCGGGCGGCCGGTACACTGAAGCTTTCTTT. Amino acid sequence: CASSAGGRYTEAFF.

This clone was detected once. The V gene is TRBV4-1, the J gene TRBJ2-7, with TRBD1 as a possible D gene (6 bases). V lost 0 bases and J lost 3, with 15 bases in between. This CDR3 has 16 residues. From germline, CDR1 is MGHRA and CDR2 YSYEKL. CDR3 residues: CASSQDRDNNYYEQYF. For the CDR3, the DNA is TGCGCCAGCAGCCAAGATCGGGACAATAACTACTACGAGCAGTACTTC.

This chain connects TRBV11-2 to TRBJ2-1; a weak D match, TRBD2 (7 bases). The CDR3 consists of 17 residues. The V gene lost 5 bases and the J gene lost 0 bases, with 17 bases spanning the gap. Germline V gene sequence: CDR1 SGHAT, CDR2 FQNNGV. Written as DNA, the CDR3 is TGTGCCAGCAGCGCCCTCGGGGGGACACTCTCCTACAATGAGCAGTTCTTC. This translates into CASSALGGTLSYNEQFF.